This is a list of T cell receptor beta chains from one sample in a study of blood T cell repertoires in COVID-19. The repertoire was sequenced with immunoSEQ multiplex PCR; TCRdb's copy has only in-frame clones and lacks some. The profile shows 23,000 or so clones, approximately 91% of them singletons. Sequencing was carried out using peripheral blood. These receptors were collected from a woman in her 70s with active COVID-19. Each CDR3 is given without its conserved first and last residue. Each record gives: V gene, CDR3 length, CDR3 protein.

TRBV12-3/TRBV12-4	10	ASSRTAAEAF
TRBV19	13	ASSPGTGGYGELF
TRBV3-1/TRBV3-2	14	ASSQDRIRGRNTIY
TRBV14	11	ASSQGHYNEQF
TRBV12-5	12	ASGLETNTDTQY
TRBV5-6	11	ASSFDRGHEQY
TRBV7-2	16	ASSLQPTGTAGNSPLH
TRBV21-1	12	ASSRGPPTYEQY
TRBV13	11	ASSFAVNTEAF
TRBV9	16	ASSVGVRGQGASPEQY
TRBV4-1	16	ASSQGRGGRLRAYGYT
TRBV4-1	11	ASSQDGGGWAF
TRBV9	13	ASSATRTSTDTQY
TRBV25-1	13	ASSEPGEGLETQY
TRBV2	12	ASTLQGAQETQY
TRBV9	14	ASSVDLGQGFYEQY
TRBV10-2	14	ASNPGQIRGNQPQH
TRBV27	14	ATIQVVGAPNTEAF
TRBV5-1	11	ASSLAGGSEQY
TRBV7-8	12	ASSLLRDQETQY
TRBV24-1	13	ATSDLGQNEETQY
TRBV12-3/TRBV12-4	11	ASSPWTAYEQY
TRBV10-3	13	AISEPGTGVGEQY
TRBV3-1/TRBV3-2	13	ASSQDLAGPETQY